The sequence of this TCR beta chain was determined in a study of blood T cells in healthy people across ages. Broader study findings: A strong correlation between TCR beta diversity and naive T cell percentage was seen.

A second PCR, run for about 6 to 11 cycles, used a sample-barcoded 5' primer plus a J-beta primer mix. TCRdb re-derived calls from the 5' RACE reads in MiXCR, one entry per CDR3 protein. The sample has approximately 960,000 distinct CDR3 sequences; 25% to 30% are singletons. This clonotype has more than one count but fewer than ten. The antigen is unknown. The CDR3 consists of 13 residues. The germline gives CDR1 SGHAT, CDR2 FQNNGV. The V end lost 5 bases, the J end lost 1 base, and 6 bases lay between the germline ends. The same specimen was also included in a second study, on T cells of mothers and their children.

Sequenced input: blood. The sequence derives from a woman between 40 and 50 years old in good health. The chain couples TRBV11-2 to TRBJ1-5; D is uncertain. CDR3 in amino acids: CASSQESNQPQHF. DNA of the CDR3: TGTGCCAGCAGCCAAGAGAGCAATCAGCCCCAGCATTTT.